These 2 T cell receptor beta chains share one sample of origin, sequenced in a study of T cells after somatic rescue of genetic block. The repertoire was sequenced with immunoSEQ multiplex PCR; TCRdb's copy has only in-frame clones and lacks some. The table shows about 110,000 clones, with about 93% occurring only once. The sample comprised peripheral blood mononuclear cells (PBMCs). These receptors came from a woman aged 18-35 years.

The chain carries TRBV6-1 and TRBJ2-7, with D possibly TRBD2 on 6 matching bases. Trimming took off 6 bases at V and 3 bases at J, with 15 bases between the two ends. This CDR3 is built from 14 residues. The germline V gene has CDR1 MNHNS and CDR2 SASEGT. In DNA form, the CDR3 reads TGTGCCAGCAGGGCCGAGCGGGTTGGCTACGAGCAGTACTTC. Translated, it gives CASRAERVGYEQYF.

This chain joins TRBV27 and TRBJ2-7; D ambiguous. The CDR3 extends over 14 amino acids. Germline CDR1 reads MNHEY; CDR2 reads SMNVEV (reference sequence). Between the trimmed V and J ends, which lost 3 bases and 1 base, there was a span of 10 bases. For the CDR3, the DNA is TGTGCCAGCAGTTTGTGGGCCCGATCCTACGAGCAGTACTTC. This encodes CASSLWARSYEQYF.